This T cell receptor beta chain was sequenced for a study of post-analysis software for immune sequencing data. Only a few counts were recorded for this clonotype. As yet, its antigen is unknown. V was shortened by 5 bases and J by 3 bases, with 4 bases between the two germline ends. Per germline, CDR1 SQVTM and CDR2 ANQGSEA. The CDR3 spans 10 residues. TCR beta libraries were prepared from cDNA with unique molecular identifiers. TCRdb recomputed calls from the PCR reads with MiXCR, one row per CDR3 protein. Of roughly 670,000 distinct CDR3 sequences listed, around 60% are singletons. Study observations and caveats: When patients were compared with controls, a handful of TRBV segments were more frequent, TRBV5-6, TRBV5-1 and TRBV20-1 among them.

This receptor was obtained from a girl between 2 and 10 years old with multiple sclerosis. The chain links TRBV29-1 to TRBJ1-1; D remains ambiguous. Sequenced sample: blood. The CDR3 loop reads CSVLDTEAFF. The CDR3 DNA reads as TGCAGCGTTCTGGACACTGAAGCTTTCTTT.